The 7 T cell receptor beta chains below all came from one sample that was sequenced in a study of blood T cell repertoires in COVID-19. Sequenced by immunoSEQ multiplex PCR; TCRdb stores in-frame clones only, minus some. The sample consists of fewer than 300,000 clones, around 90% of them appearing once. Sequenced material: PBMCs or T cells enriched from blood (not recorded which). The source is a woman between 25 and 40 years old who had recovered from COVID-19.

This chain connects TRBV19 to TRBJ2-1; 9 bases agree with TRBD2. Trimming at V came to 4 bases and at J to 0 bases, leaving 4 bases not matched to a gene. Germline V CDR1 and CDR2: LNHDA, SQIVND (reference sequence). The CDR3 has 16 amino acids. CDR3 in amino acids: CASSRLAGSSYNEQFF. For the CDR3, the DNA is TGTGCCAGTAGTAGGCTAGCGGGATCCTCCTACAATGAGCAGTTCTTC.

The chain carries TRBV19 and TRBJ2-7, with D possibly matching TRBD1 (5 bases). Germline V gives CDR1 LNHDA, CDR2 SQIVND (reference sequence). V was trimmed by 4 bases and J by 0 bases, leaving 13 bases between them. The CDR3 contains 15 residues. This CDR3 is CASSNARQSSYEQYF. CDR3 coding DNA: TGTGCCAGTAGTAACGCGCGACAGAGCTCCTACGAGCAGTACTTC.

The V gene is TRBV2, the J gene TRBJ2-2; 7 nucleotides line up with TRBD1. Germline-derived CDR1 and CDR2 are SNHLY and FYNNEI. Losses at the gene ends were 6 bases for V and 0 bases for J; bases not matched to a gene: 4. This CDR3 region has 15 residues. In DNA form, the CDR3 reads TGTGCCAGCAGCCACAGGGGACCGAACACCGGGGAGCTGTTTTTT. Translation gives CASSHRGPNTGELFF. The entire variable domain, with the rest obtained from reference TRBV2 and TRBJ2-2, is as follows: EPEVTQTPSHQVTQMGQEVILRCVPISNHLYFYWYRQILGQKVEFLVSFYNNEISEKSEIFDDQFSVERPDGSNFTLKIRSTKLEDSAMYFCASSHRGPNTGELFFGEGSRLTVL.

The chain couples TRBV7-8 to TRBJ2-3, with 13 bases fitting TRBD2. The CDR3 covers 14 residues. The germline V gene encodes CDR1 SGHVS and CDR2 FQNEAQ. J was trimmed by 9 bases and V by 5 bases; bases with no gene match: 5. The CDR3 nucleotides are TGTGCCAGCAGCCCCGGGACTAGCGGGGAAACGCAGTATTTT. It translates to CASSPGTSGETQYF.

V is TRBV12-3 or TRBV12-4 and J is TRBJ2-3; D gene ambiguous. The CDR3 extends over 12 amino acids. With 5 bases removed from V and 5 bases from J, the gap between germline ends came to 8 bases. The CDR3 spells CASSEYIDTQYF. For the CDR3, the DNA is TGTGCCAGCAGTGAATACATAGATACGCAGTATTTT.

This sequence joins TRBV24-1 and TRBJ1-5, with TRBD1 as a possible D gene (5 bases). Germline CDR1 is KGHDR and CDR2 is SFDVKD. Trimming left V 4 bases short and J 9 bases short, with 24 bases between. The CDR3 contains 17 residues. This chain's CDR3 is CATSDTSGSEWGLPQHF. CDR3 DNA: TGTGCCACCAGTGACACCTCAGGGTCGGAATGGGGATTGCCCCAGCATTTT.

This chain joins TRBV6-5 and TRBJ1-4, with D possibly TRBD1 on 6 matching bases. Trimming pared 6 bases from V and 7 bases from J, leaving 18 bases between. This CDR3 has 15 amino acids. Per germline, CDR1 MNHEY and CDR2 SVGAGI. In DNA, the CDR3 is TGTGCCAGCAGCCCCGTGGGGGGGCTTAGTGAAAAACTGTTTTTT. It is translated as CASSPVGGLSEKLFF.